This T cell receptor beta chain was observed in a study of blood T cells in healthy people across ages. Sample-barcoded 5' priming and a J-beta primer mix drove a second PCR of about 6 to 12 cycles. Each cDNA molecule carried a tag from a template-switch adaptor that contained 12 random nucleotides. TCRdb reprocessed the 5' RACE reads via MiXCR and lists one record per CDR3 protein. The sample contains around 1.5 million distinct CDR3 sequences, 59% of which appear only once. Study-wide points: Roughly linearly, TCR beta diversity per million T cells fell as age increased.

Germline V gives CDR1 LGHDT, CDR2 YNNKEL (reference sequence). This CDR3 spans 15 amino acids. This clonotype was picked up a small number of times. Its antigen remains unidentified. This sequence joins TRBV3-1 and TRBJ2-4; TRBD1 matches at 8 bases. TRBJ2-7 matches the DNA end more closely, so the J call is doubtful. This clonotype was sampled from a man between 18 and 29 years old in good health. The sample comprised blood. CDR3 amino acids: CASSHWTGTAYEQYF. CDR3 coding DNA: TGTGCCAGCAGCCATTGGACAGGGACCGCTTACGAGCAGTACTTC.